These 2 T cell receptor beta chains share one sample of origin, sequenced in a study of blood T cell repertoires in COVID-19. Sequencing was performed with immunoSEQ multiplex PCR; in TCRdb, only in-frame clones are kept and a portion is missing. This sample has tens of thousands of clones; 88% occur once, and the top ten carry just over 5%. Sequenced material: peripheral blood. The receptor source for this set is a human donor in a cohort sampled during active COVID-19.

Points on this clone: Other nucleotide sequences from this sample produce the same CDR3. V usage is TRBV29-1 and J usage is TRBJ2-3, with TRBD2 matching over 8 bases. Germline trimming cut 3 bases from V and 10 bases from J; bases unmatched to any gene: 9. Germline V gene lookup returns CDR1 SQVTM and CDR2 ANQGSEA. The CDR3 runs 13 residues. CDR3 region: CSVDRVGGAAQYF. The DNA for the CDR3 is TGCAGCGTTGATCGGGTCGGGGGGGCGGCGCAGTATTTT.

The chain recombines TRBV19 with TRBJ1-5, with TRBD1 identical over 7 bases. The CDR3 is 16 residues long. Unmatched junction bases numbered 8, after V lost 5 bases and J lost 1 base. Germline CDR1 and CDR2: LNHDA and SQIVND (reference sequence). The CDR3 loop is CASSVKVGQSNQPQHF. CDR3 in DNA: TGTGCCAGTAGTGTGAAGGTGGGACAGAGCAATCAGCCCCAGCATTTT.